This TCR beta chain derives from a study of patients and donors after allogeneic stem cell transplantation. Germline CDR1 reads MGHDK; CDR2 reads SYGVNS. The CDR3 loop spans 15 amino acids. The germline V and J ends were trimmed by 1 base and 3 bases, with 13 bases remaining between them. TCRdb reprocessed the RT-PCR reads with MiXCR, giving one entry per CDR3 protein. The sample consists of hundreds of thousands of distinct CDR3 sequences, 11% to 15% of them appearing once. This clonotype has a count of ten or more. This chain joins TRBV25-1 and TRBJ2-7; the D gene is possibly TRBD2 (6 bases). The sequencing sample was made of blood, either unsorted or a sorted T cell fraction (not recorded which). The TCR originated in a human donor who was either an allogeneic HSCT recipient or a stem cell or donor lymphocyte infusion donor (not recorded which). It is not recorded whose cells these are; they may come from a transplant donor. The CDR3 DNA sequence: TGTGCCAGCAGTGAATCGGGGGACCTGGACTACGAGCAGTACTTC. It yields the protein CASSESGDLDYEQYF.